The present T cell receptor (beta chain) was sequenced within a study of cytomegalovirus exposure and HLA in healthy donors. For the study at large: According to later analysis, the same platform produced the approximately 120 validation and under 750 first-cohort repertoires. Whole-study findings and limits: A few chains linked to CMV were shown in vitro to be specific for CMV antigens. The tendency of first-cohort TCR clusters to co-occur in the roughly 130 validation repertoires emerged from a later analysis.

Sequencing was performed with immunoSEQ multiplex PCR; in TCRdb, only in-frame clones are kept and a portion is missing. The table records under 200,000 clones, roughly 96% of them present only once. Note on this clone: Its cognate antigen is unknown.

V lost 1 base and J 7 bases, leaving 8 bases between the germline ends. This CDR3 is built from 12 residues. CDR1 and CDR2 (germline): SGHTA, FQGNSA. This TCR came from a young woman in good health and CMV-seronegative. The J gene is TRBJ2-7, the V gene TRBV7-2, with D uncertain. The source material was PBMCs. The CDR3, as DNA: TGTGCCAGCAGCTTAGTCCTACGAGAGCAGTACTTC. Protein: CASSLVLREQYF.